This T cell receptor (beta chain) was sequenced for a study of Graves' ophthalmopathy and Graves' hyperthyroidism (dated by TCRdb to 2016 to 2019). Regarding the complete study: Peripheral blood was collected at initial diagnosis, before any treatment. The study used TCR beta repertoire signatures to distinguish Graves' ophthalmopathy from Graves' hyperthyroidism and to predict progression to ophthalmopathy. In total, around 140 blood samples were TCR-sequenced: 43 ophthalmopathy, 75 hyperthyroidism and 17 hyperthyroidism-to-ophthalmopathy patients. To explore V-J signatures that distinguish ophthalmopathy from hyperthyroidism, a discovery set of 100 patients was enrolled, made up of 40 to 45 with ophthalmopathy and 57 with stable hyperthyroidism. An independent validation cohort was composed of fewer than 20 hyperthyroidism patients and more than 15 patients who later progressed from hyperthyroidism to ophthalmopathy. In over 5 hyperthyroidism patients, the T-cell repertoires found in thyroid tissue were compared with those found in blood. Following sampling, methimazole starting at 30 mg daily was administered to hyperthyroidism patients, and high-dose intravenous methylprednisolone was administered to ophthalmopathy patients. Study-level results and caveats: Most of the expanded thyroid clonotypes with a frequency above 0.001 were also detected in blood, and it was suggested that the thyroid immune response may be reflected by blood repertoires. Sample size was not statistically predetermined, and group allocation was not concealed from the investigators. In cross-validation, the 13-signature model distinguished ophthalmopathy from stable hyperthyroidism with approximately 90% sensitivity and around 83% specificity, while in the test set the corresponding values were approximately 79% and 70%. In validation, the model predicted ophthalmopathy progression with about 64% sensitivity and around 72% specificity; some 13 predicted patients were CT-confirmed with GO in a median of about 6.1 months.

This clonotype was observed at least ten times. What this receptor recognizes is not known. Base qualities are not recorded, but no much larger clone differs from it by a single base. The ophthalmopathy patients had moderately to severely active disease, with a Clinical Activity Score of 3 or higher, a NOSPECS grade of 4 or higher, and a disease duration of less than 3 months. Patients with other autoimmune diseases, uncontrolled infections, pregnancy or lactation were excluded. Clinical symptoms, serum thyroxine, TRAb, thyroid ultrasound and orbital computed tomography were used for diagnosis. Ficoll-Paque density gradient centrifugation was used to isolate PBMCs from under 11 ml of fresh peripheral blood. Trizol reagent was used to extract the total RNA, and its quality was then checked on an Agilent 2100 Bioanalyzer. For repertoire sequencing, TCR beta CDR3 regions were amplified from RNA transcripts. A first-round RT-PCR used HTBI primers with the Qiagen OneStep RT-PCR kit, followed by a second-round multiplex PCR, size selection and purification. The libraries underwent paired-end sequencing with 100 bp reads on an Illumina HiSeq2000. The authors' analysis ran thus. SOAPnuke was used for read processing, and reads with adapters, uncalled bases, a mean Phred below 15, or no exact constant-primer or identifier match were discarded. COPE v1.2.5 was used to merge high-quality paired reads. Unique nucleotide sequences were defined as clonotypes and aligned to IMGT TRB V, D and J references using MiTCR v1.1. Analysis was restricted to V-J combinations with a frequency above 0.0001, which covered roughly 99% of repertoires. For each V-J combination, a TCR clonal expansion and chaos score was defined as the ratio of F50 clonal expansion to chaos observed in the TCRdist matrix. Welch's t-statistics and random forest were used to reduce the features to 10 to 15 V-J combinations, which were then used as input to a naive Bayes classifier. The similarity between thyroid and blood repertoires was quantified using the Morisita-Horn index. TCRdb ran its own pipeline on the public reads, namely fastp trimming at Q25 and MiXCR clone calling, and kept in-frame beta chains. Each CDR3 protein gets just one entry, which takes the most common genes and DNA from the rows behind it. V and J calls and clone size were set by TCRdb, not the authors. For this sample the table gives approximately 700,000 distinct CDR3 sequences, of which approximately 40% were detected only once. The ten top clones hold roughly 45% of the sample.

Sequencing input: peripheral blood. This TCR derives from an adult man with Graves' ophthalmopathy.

The CDR3 is CAISGGDSHTEAFF. In nucleotide form, the sequence is TGTGCCATCAGTGGTGGGGACAGTCACACTGAAGCTTTCTTT. The chain links TRBV10-3 with TRBJ1-1; 7 bases in the junction line up with TRBD1. V is cut back by 4 bases and J by 3 bases, with 5 bases in the junction unmatched. As encoded in the germline V gene, CDR1 is ENHRY while CDR2 is SYGVKD. The CDR3 sequence holds 14 residues, the cysteine and phenylalanine included. The read is trimmed to its CDR3 DNA, 42 bases read in frame from base 1.